The entry that follows covers one T cell receptor beta chain sequence. Its antigen is currently unknown. With 60 Vbeta and 13 Jbeta primers, the PCR was carried out. The repertoire was sequenced with immunoSEQ multiplex PCR; TCRdb's copy has only in-frame clones and lacks some. The table has around 160,000 clones, 60% to 85% seen once. The sample comes from a study of cytomegalovirus exposure and HLA in healthy donors. Study results and limitations: Analyses of presence/absence relied on an assumption of roughly uniform sequencing depth across donors. In a later analysis, common viral pathogens appeared linked to several of the most significant clusters. It was 160 or so TCR beta chains that were listed as cytomegalovirus-associated. Most TCR sequences were uncommon, yet certain public TCRs appeared in many donors.

CDR1 and CDR2 (germline): DFQATT, SNEGSKA (reference sequence). V gave up 3 bases and J gave up 8 bases, with 10 bases separating them. This CDR3 comprises 11 residues. Sequenced material: PBMCs. This receptor was identified in a man aged 40-49 years in good health and CMV-seropositive. The gene calls are TRBV20-1 and TRBJ1-1, with unresolved D. CDR3 sequence reads: CSASDSTEAFF. The DNA of the CDR3 is TGCAGTGCTAGCGATTCAACAGAAGCTTTCTTT.